These 23 T cell receptor beta chains were sequenced from one sample in a study of T cell responses to AZD1222 COVID-19 vaccine. Using immunoSEQ multiplex PCR, the repertoire was profiled, and TCRdb retains in-frame clones only, with some absent. This sample has around 83,000 clones, with 90% found just once. The sequencing used peripheral blood, collected 28 days after the second AZD1222 dose. Source of these receptors: an adult who received the AZD1222 COVID-19 vaccine.

This clone was recorded only once. The CDR3, as DNA: TGTGCCACCAGCAGAGAAGGGACAGCCCTCAGAAACACCATATATTTT. It is translated as CATSREGTALRNTIYF. This chain links TRBV15 with TRBJ1-3; the match to TRBD1 covers 7 bases. Germline trimming cut 0 bases from V and 5 bases from J; bases unmatched to any gene: 7. Per the germline V gene, CDR1 is LNHNV and CDR2 is YYDKDF (reference sequence). This CDR3 spans 16 amino acids.

This clone was counted between two and nine times. The chain joins TRBV7-9 to TRBJ2-5, with TRBD1 as a possible D gene (6 bases). The CDR3 contains 14 residues. Per the germline V gene, CDR1 is SEHNR and CDR2 is FQNEAQ (reference sequence). Trimming stripped 5 bases from V and 1 base from J, with 11 bases between. CDR3 sequence reads: CASSQDSGQETQYF. DNA for the CDR3: TGTGCCAGCAGCCAGGACAGCGGCCAAGAGACCCAGTACTTC.

The rearrangement links TRBV5-6 to TRBJ2-5, with 14 bases matching TRBD2. In germline, CDR1 is SGHDT, CDR2 YYEEEE. The CDR3 sequence is 15 residues long. V dropped 4 bases and J dropped 5; count of bases not matched to a gene: 4. The CDR3 coding sequence is TGTGCCAGCAGCGGCAGGACTAGCGGGGGGGAGACCCAGTACTTC. As protein: CASSGRTSGGETQYF.

The V gene is TRBV11-2, the J gene TRBJ1-2; the match to TRBD1 covers 10 bases. The CDR3 has 14 residues. The germline CDR1 and CDR2 sequences are SGHAT and FQNNGV. After removal of 7 bases from V and 4 bases from J, the junction contained 6 bases not matched to a gene. As DNA, the CDR3 is TGTGCCAGCACCTCTAGGACAGGGGGCTATGGCTACACCTTC. Amino acids: CASTSRTGGYGYTF.

V is TRBV5-1 and J is TRBJ2-7, with a weak D call TRBD1 (6 bases). CDR1 is SGHRS and CDR2 is YFSETQ in the germline V gene. This CDR3 is 15 amino acids long. V lost 3 bases, J lost 2 bases, and 15 bases lay in between. The CDR3 region has the DNA TGCGCCAGCAGCTCCACAGGGATTTTGGCCTACGAGCAGTACTTC. The encoded protein is CASSSTGILAYEQYF.

This chain's CDR3 is CATSPSRSQTQYF. CDR3 nucleotide sequence: TGTGCCACCAGTCCGTCACGGTCTCAGACCCAGTACTTC. The chain combines TRBV15 with TRBJ2-5; D gene uncertain. CDR3 length: 13 amino acids. Germline values: CDR1 LNHNV, CDR2 YYDKDF (reference sequence). V was pared by 6 bases and J by 6 bases, with 14 bases between. The full variable domain, in which reference TRBV15 and TRBJ2-5 provide the parts outside the CDR3, is DAMVIQNPRYQVTQFGKPVTLSCSQTLNHNVMYWYQQKSSQAPKLLFHYYDKDFNNEADTPDNFQSRRPNTSFCFLDIRSPGLGDTAMYLCATSPSRSQTQYFGPGTRLLVL.

The chain links TRBV3-1 (or the pseudogene TRBV3-2) to TRBJ2-1; D remains ambiguous. The CDR3 totals 14 residues. Germline V gene lookup returns CDR1 LGHDT and CDR2 YNNKEL (reference sequence). V was trimmed by 0 bases and J by 6 bases, leaving 9 bases between them. CDR3 DNA sequence: TGTGCCAGCAGCCAAGATAGGGTCCCCAATGAGCAGTTCTTC. Translating it yields CASSQDRVPNEQFF.

The V gene is TRBV9, the J gene TRBJ2-7; TRBD2 matches at 9 bases. The germline CDR1 and CDR2 sequences are SGDLS and YYNGEE. Trimming at V came to 0 bases and at J to 2 bases, leaving 6 bases not matched to a gene. The CDR3 is 16 amino acids. The CDR3 loop reads CASSVGGGAVTYEQYF. CDR3 sequence (DNA): TGTGCCAGCAGCGTAGGCGGGGGGGCCGTTACCTACGAGCAGTACTTC.

For the CDR3, the DNA is TGCAGCGTTGGACAGATTTTAGCCGGTGGCTACACCTTC. Protein product: CSVGQILAGGYTF. The chain uses TRBV29-1 and TRBJ1-2; D perhaps matches TRBD1 (5 bases). The CDR3 loop spans 13 amino acids. Per germline, CDR1 SQVTM and CDR2 ANQGSEA. The V and J ends lost 4 bases and 7 bases respectively, with 16 bases between them.

Turning to this clone: At one boundary the junction diverges from the germline segment, which might be a read error. The gene calls are TRBV7-7 and TRBJ2-1; no reliable D call. The CDR3 is made up of 15 amino acids. Germline loops: CDR1 SSHAT, CDR2 FNYEAQ (reference sequence). The CDR3 is CASSSTPGYYNEQFF. The CDR3 DNA follows: TGTGCTAGCAGCTCAACTCCGGGCTATTACAATGAGCAGTTCTTC.

The chain links TRBV6-1 to TRBJ1-4; TRBD1 might be the D (5 bases). Germline V lookup: CDR1 MNHNS, CDR2 SASEGT. This CDR3 spans 17 amino acids. Trimming pared 2 bases from V and 0 bases from J, leaving 13 bases between. The CDR3 sequence is CASSEFEGPATNEKLFF. The CDR3 DNA sequence: TGTGCCAGCAGTGAATTTGAGGGGCCTGCAACTAATGAAAAACTGTTTTTT.

The chain has TRBV20-1 and TRBJ1-2; D remains ambiguous. V lost 6 bases and J 8 bases, leaving 13 bases between the germline ends. The CDR3 sequence is 11 residues long. Germline lookup yields CDR1 DFQATT and CDR2 SNEGSKA (reference sequence). The CDR3 coding sequence is TGCAGTGCCGCCACTATACAAGGCTACACCTTC. Protein product: CSAATIQGYTF.

This clone was counted once. The chain links TRBV27 to TRBJ1-5, with D unresolved. V was shortened by 2 bases and J by 0 bases, with 5 bases between the two germline ends. Per the germline V gene, CDR1 is MNHEY and CDR2 is SMNVEV (reference sequence). The CDR3 runs to 14 residues. CDR3 coding DNA: TGTGCCAGCAGTTTAAGGTCTAGCAATCAGCCCCAGCATTTT. Its protein is CASSLRSSNQPQHF.

This clone was seen a single time. The CDR3 nucleotides are TGTGCCAGCTCACCCCGGCGGTCAGGCCGGGGGGCGGCCCAAGAGACCCAGTACTTC. This encodes CASSPRRSGRGAAQETQYF. This chain links TRBV18 with TRBJ2-5, with D possibly TRBD2 on 7 matching bases. Trimming took 3 bases from V and 1 from J, leaving 24 bases between them. The CDR3 sequence is 19 residues long. CDR1 and CDR2 from the germline V gene are KGHSH and LQKENI.

This chain uses TRBV30 with TRBJ1-3; possible D gene TRBD1, 5 bases. CDR1 is GTSNPN and CDR2 is SVGIG in the germline V gene (reference sequence). Trimming removed 2 bases at V and 0 bases at J, with 11 bases between. The CDR3 contains 15 residues. CDR3: CAWSLGRYSGNTIYF. As DNA, the CDR3 is TGTGCCTGGAGTCTGGGACGGTACTCTGGAAACACCATATATTTT. The full variable domain, completed using reference TRBV30 and TRBJ1-3, is SQTIHQWPATLVQPVGSPLSLECTVEGTSNPNLYWYRQAAGRGLQLLFYSVGIGQISSEVPQNLSASRPQDRQFILSSKKLLLSDSGFYLCAWSLGRYSGNTIYFGEGSWLTVV.

The V call is TRBV7-8, the J call TRBJ1-2; 7 bases fit TRBD1. V lost 2 bases and J lost 7; bases outside the gene matches: 10. CDR1 is SGHVS and CDR2 is FQNEAQ in the germline V gene. The CDR3 covers 15 residues. The CDR3: CASSLLPGGEGGYTF. The CDR3 DNA follows: TGTGCCAGCAGCTTATTACCAGGGGGGGAAGGTGGCTACACCTTC.

The rearrangement joins TRBV13 to TRBJ2-3; possibly TRBD1 for D (6 bases). This CDR3 comprises 15 residues. V dropped 1 base and J dropped 5 bases, with 13 bases sitting between them. Germline-derived CDR1 and CDR2 are PRHDT and FYEKMQ (reference sequence). The CDR3 sequence is CASSLAQGVVDTQYF. Here the CDR3 DNA reads TGTGCCAGCAGCTTAGCACAGGGAGTAGTAGATACGCAGTATTTT.

This clone was recorded once. This chain joins TRBV7-2 and TRBJ2-2; D gene ambiguous. This CDR3 is 15 amino acids long. Germline CDR1 and CDR2: SGHTA and FQGNSA. Trimming shortened V by 5 bases and J by 8 bases, and 18 bases separated the two germline ends. The CDR3, as DNA: TGTGCCAGCAGCCCCACCTCGACCACCGGGGGGGAGCTGTTTTTT. Amino acid sequence: CASSPTSTTGGELFF.

This chain links TRBV5-4 with TRBJ2-3, with TRBD2 matching over 7 bases. V dropped 6 bases and J dropped 0; count of bases not matched to a gene: 16. This CDR3 spans 18 amino acids. Germline V gene sequence: CDR1 SGHNT, CDR2 YYREEE (reference sequence). The CDR3 coding sequence is TGTGCCAGCACCGACGTAAGCGGGGACCTAAGGAGCACAGATACGCAGTATTTT. Protein: CASTDVSGDLRSTDTQYF.

J is TRBJ1-2 and V is TRBV2, with 8 bases identical to TRBD1. Trimming cost V 4 bases and J 2 bases; bases outside gene matches: 0. Germline CDR1 is SNHLY and CDR2 is FYNNEI. This CDR3 has 13 amino acids. The CDR3 DNA follows: TGTGCCAGCAGTGGGGACAGGAACTATGGCTACACCTTC. Its translation is CASSGDRNYGYTF.

The chain couples TRBV9 to TRBJ1-5; 9 bases line up with TRBD1. There are 15 residues in the CDR3. Trimming at V came to 2 bases and at J to 5 bases, leaving 5 bases not matched to a gene. Germline CDR1 and CDR2: SGDLS and YYNGEE. For the CDR3, the DNA is TGTGCCAGCAGCGTGGGACAGGGTATAGATCAGCCCCAGCATTTT. Its protein product is CASSVGQGIDQPQHF.

This clone was found a few times. J is TRBJ1-4 and V is TRBV11-3, with D possibly being TRBD1 (6 bases). Germline V gene sequence: CDR1 SGHNT, CDR2 YENEEA. V dropped 5 bases and J dropped 8 bases, with 12 bases sitting between them. The CDR3 has 13 amino acids. Here the CDR3 reads CASSRGLGEKLFF. The CDR3 DNA reads as TGTGCCAGCAGCCGGGGGCTAGGGGAAAAACTGTTTTTT.

This clone was counted between two and nine times. V is TRBV7-2 and J is TRBJ2-1; D is perhaps TRBD1 (6 bases). Germline assignment: CDR1 SGHTA and CDR2 FQGNSA. Deletions cut 2 bases from V and 2 bases from J, with 13 bases between. The CDR3 has 16 amino acids. CDR3 amino acids: CASSLNRASPYNEQFF. The CDR3 DNA reads TGTGCCAGCAGCTTAAACAGGGCAAGCCCCTACAATGAGCAGTTCTTC.